This T cell receptor (beta chain) was identified in a study of OX40 agonist ivuxolimab in advanced cancers. Study-level information: Patients took ivuxolimab, an agonistic anti-OX40 (CD134) antibody.

Libraries were prepared by immunoSEQ multiplex PCR; TCRdb keeps only in-frame clonotypes and omits some of them. Of approximately 61,000 clones listed, roughly nine tenths are singletons. Trimming at V came to 1 base and at J to 9 bases, leaving 4 bases not matched to a gene. The CDR3 runs to 12 residues. Germline loops: CDR1 GTSNPN, CDR2 SVGIG (reference sequence). The material sequenced was CD4+ or CD8+ T cells sorted from blood, taken in a trial of the OX40 agonist ivuxolimab. The clonotype comes from an adult with an advanced solid tumor such as melanoma, head and neck, liver or kidney cancer. This chain uses TRBV30 with TRBJ1-1, with 8 positions matching TRBD1. CDR3 coding DNA: TGTGCCTGGAGTGAGACAGGGGCGCAAGCTTTCTTT. This encodes CAWSETGAQAFF.